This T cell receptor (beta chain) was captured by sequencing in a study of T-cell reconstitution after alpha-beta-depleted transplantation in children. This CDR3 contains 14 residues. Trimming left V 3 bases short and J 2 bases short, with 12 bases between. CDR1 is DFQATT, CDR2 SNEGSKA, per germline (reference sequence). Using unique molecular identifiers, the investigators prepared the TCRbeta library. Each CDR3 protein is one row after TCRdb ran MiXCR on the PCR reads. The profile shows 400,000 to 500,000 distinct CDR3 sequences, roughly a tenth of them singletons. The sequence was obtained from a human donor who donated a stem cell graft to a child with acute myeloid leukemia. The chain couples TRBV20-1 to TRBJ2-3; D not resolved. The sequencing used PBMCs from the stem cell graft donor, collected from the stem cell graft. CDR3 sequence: CSARLKSTTDTQYF. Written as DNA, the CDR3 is TGCAGTGCTAGGTTAAAGAGTACCACAGATACGCAGTATTTT.